This T cell receptor (beta chain) derives from a study of Graves' ophthalmopathy and Graves' hyperthyroidism (dated by TCRdb to the late 2010s). At the level of the whole study: Peripheral blood samples were taken at the time of initial diagnosis, before any treatment was given. TCR beta repertoire signatures were used to distinguish Graves' ophthalmopathy from Graves' hyperthyroidism and to predict progression to ophthalmopathy. In total, approximately 130 blood samples were TCR-sequenced: approximately 42 ophthalmopathy, approximately 75 hyperthyroidism and some 17 hyperthyroidism-to-ophthalmopathy patients. To explore V-J signatures distinguishing ophthalmopathy from hyperthyroidism, a discovery set of some 100 patients (about 44 ophthalmopathy, about 57 stable hyperthyroidism) was enrolled. An independent validation cohort was composed of approximately 18 hyperthyroidism patients and around 16 patients who later progressed from hyperthyroidism to ophthalmopathy. In six hyperthyroidism patients, T-cell repertoires of thyroid tissue and blood were compared. After sampling, hyperthyroidism patients received methimazole starting at 30 mg daily, and ophthalmopathy patients received high-dose intravenous methylprednisolone. For training and testing, the 100 or so patients in the discovery cohort were randomly divided in a 7:3 ratio.

TCR beta CDR3 regions were amplified from RNA transcripts for repertoire sequencing. HTBI primers and the Qiagen OneStep RT-PCR kit were used in a first-round RT-PCR, which was followed by a second-round multiplex PCR, size selection and purification. Libraries were sequenced paired-end with 100 bp reads on an Illumina HiSeq2000. For the original study's pipeline: SOAPnuke was used to process the reads, throwing out any read that had adapters, had uncalled bases, had a mean Phred below 15, or lacked an exact constant-primer or identifier match. COPE v1.2.5 was used to merge high-quality paired reads. Each unique nucleotide sequence was treated as a clonotype, and MiTCR v1.1 was used to align the clonotypes to the IMGT TRB V, D and J references. The analysis was limited to V-J combinations with a frequency above 0.0001, which together covered just over 98% of the repertoires. A TCR clonal expansion and chaos score per V-J combination was defined as the ratio of F50 clonal expansion to chaos observed in the TCRdist matrix. Welch's t-statistics and random forest were used to reduce the features to around 13 V-J combinations, which were then used as input to a naive Bayes classifier. Thyroid-blood repertoire similarity was quantified with the Morisita-Horn index. TCRdb reanalyzed the raw reads on its own, using fastp at Q25 for trimming and MiXCR for clone calling, and kept in-frame beta chains. Here each entry gathers all rows of one CDR3 protein and keeps the most common genes and DNA. In this record, the V and J calls reflect TCRdb's handling and not the investigators' own analysis. The table for this sample lists 450,000 or so distinct CDR3 sequences; approximately 14% of them were counted only once. Approximately 9.8% of the sample is in the top ten clones.

Patients with ophthalmopathy had moderately to severely active disease, with a Clinical Activity Score of 3 or more, a NOSPECS grade of 4 or more, and a disease duration of less than 3 months. Anyone with other autoimmune diseases, uncontrolled infections, pregnancy or lactation was excluded from the study. Diagnosis relied on clinical symptoms, serum thyroxine, TRAb, thyroid ultrasound and orbital computed tomography. PBMCs were isolated from 7.5 to 10 ml of fresh peripheral blood by Ficoll-Paque density gradient centrifugation. Trizol reagent was used to extract the total RNA, and its quality was then checked on an Agilent 2100 Bioanalyzer. From the cysteine through the phenylalanine, the CDR3 covers 14 amino acids. Only the CDR3 DNA stays, 42 bases, in frame from base 1. Looking up the germline V gene (reference sequence) yields CDR1 DFQATT and CDR2 SNEGSKA. Trimming removed 6 bases from V and 0 bases from J, leaving 14 bases between the germline ends.

Turning to this clonotype: Its antigen is currently not known. No base-level quality is on record; no much larger clone is a single base apart.

Findings and caveats that apply to the study as a whole: In validation, the model predicted ophthalmopathy progression with more than 70% sensitivity and around 72% specificity; some 13 predicted patients were CT-confirmed with GO in a median of about 6.2 months. Sample size was not predetermined statistically, and investigators were not blinded to group allocation. In cross-validation, the 13-signature model distinguished ophthalmopathy from stable hyperthyroidism with 85% to 90% sensitivity and just under 84% specificity, and in the test set the corresponding values were 80% and 75%. Most expanded thyroid clonotypes with a frequency above 0.001 also appeared in blood, which suggests that blood repertoires may reflect the immune response in the thyroid.

The material sequenced was blood. The chain was built from TRBV20-1 and TRBJ2-5, and the D gene may be TRBD1, 6 bases matching. The clonotype comes from a woman in her 30s with Graves' ophthalmopathy. Donor details come from another sample of the same person, matched by shared clones. The DNA is TGCAGTGCCCGCTACACAGGGTACCAAGAGACCCAGTACTTC. It is translated as CSARYTGYQETQYF.